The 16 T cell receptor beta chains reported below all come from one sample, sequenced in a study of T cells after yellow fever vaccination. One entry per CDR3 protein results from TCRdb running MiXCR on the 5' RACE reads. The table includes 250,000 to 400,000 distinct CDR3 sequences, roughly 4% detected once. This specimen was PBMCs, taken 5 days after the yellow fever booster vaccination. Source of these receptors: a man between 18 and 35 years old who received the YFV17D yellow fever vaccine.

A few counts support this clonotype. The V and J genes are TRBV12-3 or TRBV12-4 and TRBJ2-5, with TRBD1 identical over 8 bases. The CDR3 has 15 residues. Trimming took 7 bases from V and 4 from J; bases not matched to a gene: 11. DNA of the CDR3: TGTGCCAGCACCCTAGGACAGGGAGGCCGAGAGACCCAGTACTTC. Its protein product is CASTLGQGGRETQYF.

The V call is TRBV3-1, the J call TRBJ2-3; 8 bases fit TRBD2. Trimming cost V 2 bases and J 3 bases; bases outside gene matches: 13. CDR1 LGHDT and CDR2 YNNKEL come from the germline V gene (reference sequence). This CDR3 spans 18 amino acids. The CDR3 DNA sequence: TGTGCCAGCAGCCAACACGTCCGGGGCGGGGGGACGACAGATACGCAGTATTTT. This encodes CASSQHVRGGGTTDTQYF.

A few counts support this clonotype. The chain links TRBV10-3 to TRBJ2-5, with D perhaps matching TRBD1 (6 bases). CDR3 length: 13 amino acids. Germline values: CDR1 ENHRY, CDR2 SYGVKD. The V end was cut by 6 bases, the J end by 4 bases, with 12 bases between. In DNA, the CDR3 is TGTGCCATCAGGACAGACAGGACAGAGACCCAGTACTTC. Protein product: CAIRTDRTETQYF.

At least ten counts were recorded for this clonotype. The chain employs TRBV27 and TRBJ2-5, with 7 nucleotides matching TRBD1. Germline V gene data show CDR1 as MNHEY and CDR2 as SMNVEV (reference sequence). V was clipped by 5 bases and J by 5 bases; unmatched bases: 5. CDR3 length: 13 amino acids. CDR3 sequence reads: CASSPGTDETQYF. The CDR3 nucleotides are TGTGCCAGCAGTCCTGGGACAGACGAGACCCAGTACTTC.

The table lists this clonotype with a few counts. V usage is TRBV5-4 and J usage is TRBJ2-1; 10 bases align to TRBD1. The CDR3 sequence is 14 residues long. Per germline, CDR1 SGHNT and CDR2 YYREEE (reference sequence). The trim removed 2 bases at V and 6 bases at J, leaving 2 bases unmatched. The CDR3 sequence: CASSLWDRGNEQFF. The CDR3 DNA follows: TGTGCCAGCAGCTTATGGGACAGGGGCAATGAGCAGTTCTTC. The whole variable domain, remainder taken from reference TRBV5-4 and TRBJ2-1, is ETGVTQSPTHLIKTRGQQVTLRCSSQSGHNTVSWYQQALGQGPQFIFQYYREEENGRGNFPPRFSGLQFPNYSSELNVNALELDDSALYLCASSLWDRGNEQFFGPGTRLTVL.

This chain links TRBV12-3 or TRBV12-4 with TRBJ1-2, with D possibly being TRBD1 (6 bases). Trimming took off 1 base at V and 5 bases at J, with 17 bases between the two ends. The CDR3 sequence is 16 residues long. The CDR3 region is CASSLVAEGGIYGYTF. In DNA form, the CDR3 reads TGTGCCAGCAGTTTAGTGGCGGAGGGGGGGATTTATGGCTACACCTTC.

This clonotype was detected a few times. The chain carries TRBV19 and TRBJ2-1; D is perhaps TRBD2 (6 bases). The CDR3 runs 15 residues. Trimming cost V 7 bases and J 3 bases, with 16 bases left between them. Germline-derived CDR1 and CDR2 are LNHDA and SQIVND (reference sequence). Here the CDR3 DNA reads TGTGCCAGTACTGAGGGACTGAGCGACTACAATGAGCAGTTCTTC. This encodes CASTEGLSDYNEQFF.

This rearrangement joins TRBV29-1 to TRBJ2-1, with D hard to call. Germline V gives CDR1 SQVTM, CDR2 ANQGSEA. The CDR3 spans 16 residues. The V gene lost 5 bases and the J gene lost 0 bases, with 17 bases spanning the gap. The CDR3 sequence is CSVPWGDFSSYNEQFF. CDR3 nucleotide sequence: TGCAGCGTTCCCTGGGGTGATTTTAGCTCCTACAATGAGCAGTTCTTC.

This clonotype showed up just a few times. CDR3 DNA: TGTGCCAGTAGTCGTTATCGGACAGGGGATGACACCGGGGAGCTGTTTTTT. Translation: CASSRYRTGDDTGELFF. V usage is TRBV19 and J usage is TRBJ2-2, with 9 bases aligning to TRBD1. Losses at the gene ends were 5 bases for V and 3 bases for J; bases not matched to a gene: 10. Germline V gene data show CDR1 as LNHDA and CDR2 as SQIVND (reference sequence). This CDR3 contains 17 residues.

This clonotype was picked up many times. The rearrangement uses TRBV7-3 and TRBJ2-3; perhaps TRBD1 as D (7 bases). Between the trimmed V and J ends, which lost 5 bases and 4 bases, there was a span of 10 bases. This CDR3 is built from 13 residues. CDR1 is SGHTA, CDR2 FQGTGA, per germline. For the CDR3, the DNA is TGTGCCAGCAGCCGCAGGGGGGCAGATACGCAGTATTTT. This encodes CASSRRGADTQYF. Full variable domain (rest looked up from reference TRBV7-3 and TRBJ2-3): GAGVSQTPSNKVTEKGKYVELRCDPISGHTALYWYRQSLGQGPEFLIYFQGTGAADDSGLPNDRFFAVRPEGSVSTLKIQRTERGDSAVYLCASSRRGADTQYFGPGTRLTVL.

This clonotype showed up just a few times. Here the CDR3 reads CASSLVPGGSYEQYV. Written as DNA, the CDR3 is TGCGCCAGCAGCTTGGTGCCCGGGGGCTCCTACGAGCAGTACGTC. This chain joins TRBV5-1 and TRBJ2-7, with a tentative D call TRBD2 (6 bases). The length of the CDR3 is 15 residues. The germline CDR1 and CDR2 sequences are SGHRS and YFSETQ. V dropped 0 bases and J dropped 0 bases, with 10 bases sitting between them.

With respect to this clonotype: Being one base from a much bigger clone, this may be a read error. CDR3 protein: CSATGGGLEHEQFF. The CDR3 nucleotides read TGCAGTGCGACCGGGGGGGGCCTGGAGCATGAGCAGTTCTTC. The chain carries TRBV20-1 and TRBJ2-1; 8 bases agree with TRBD2. Germline CDR1 is DFQATT and CDR2 is SNEGSKA (reference sequence). After removal of 6 bases from V and 8 bases from J, the junction contained 12 bases not matched to a gene. The CDR3 sequence is 14 residues long.

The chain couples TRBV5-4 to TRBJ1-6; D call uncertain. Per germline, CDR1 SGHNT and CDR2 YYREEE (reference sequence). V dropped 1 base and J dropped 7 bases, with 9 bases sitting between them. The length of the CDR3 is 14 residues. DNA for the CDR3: TGTGCCAGCAGCTTGCCTCTTGGGAATTCACCCCTCCACTTT. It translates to CASSLPLGNSPLHF.

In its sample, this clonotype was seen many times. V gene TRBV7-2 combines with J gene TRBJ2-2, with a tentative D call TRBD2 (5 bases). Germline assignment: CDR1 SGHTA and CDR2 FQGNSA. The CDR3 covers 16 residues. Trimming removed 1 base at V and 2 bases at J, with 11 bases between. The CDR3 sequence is CASSLEGSGNTGELFF. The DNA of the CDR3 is TGTGCCAGCAGCTTAGAAGGGAGTGGTAACACCGGGGAGCTGTTTTTT.

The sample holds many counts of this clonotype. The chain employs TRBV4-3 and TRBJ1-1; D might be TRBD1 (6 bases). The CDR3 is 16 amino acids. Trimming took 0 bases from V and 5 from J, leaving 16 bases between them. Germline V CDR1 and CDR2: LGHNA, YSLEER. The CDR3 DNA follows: TGCGCCAGCAGCCAAGATCTTAGGGGCAGGGGAACTGAAGCTTTCTTT. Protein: CASSQDLRGRGTEAFF.

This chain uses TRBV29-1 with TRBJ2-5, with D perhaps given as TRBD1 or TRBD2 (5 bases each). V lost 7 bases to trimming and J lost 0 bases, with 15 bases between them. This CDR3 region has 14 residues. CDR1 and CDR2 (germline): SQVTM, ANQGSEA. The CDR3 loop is CSGRDRGYQETQYF. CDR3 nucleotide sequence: TGCAGCGGGAGAGACAGAGGGTACCAAGAGACCCAGTACTTC.